A single sample is the source of the 9 T cell receptor beta chains below, sequenced in a study of blood T cell repertoires in COVID-19. TCRdb's copy holds only in-frame clones and misses some; the assay was immunoSEQ multiplex PCR. The repertoire holds some 270,000 clones, with about nine tenths as singletons. The sequenced material came from PBMCs or T cells enriched from blood (not recorded which). Receptors were obtained from a woman aged 55-75 years who had recovered from COVID-19.

The chain combines TRBV5-1 with TRBJ1-3; no clear D. The CDR3 is 15 amino acids. In germline, CDR1 is SGHRS, CDR2 YFSETQ. With 2 bases removed from V and 0 bases from J, the gap between germline ends came to 9 bases. CDR3 loop: CASSFDSFSGNTIYF. In DNA, the CDR3 is TGCGCCAGCAGCTTTGACTCGTTCTCTGGAAACACCATATATTTT.

This clone was seen just once. The chain carries TRBV5-1 and TRBJ2-6; a possible D gene is TRBD2 (5 bases). The CDR3 is made up of 16 amino acids. Looked up from germline, CDR1 is SGHRS and CDR2 is YFSETQ. Trimming left V 3 bases short and J 2 bases short, with 12 bases between. The CDR3 sequence is CASSSPLEAGANVLTF. The CDR3 DNA follows: TGCGCCAGCAGCTCCCCCCTGGAGGCTGGGGCCAACGTCCTGACTTTC.

The chain combines TRBV30 with TRBJ1-1; D is undetermined. V was trimmed by 3 bases and J by 5 bases, leaving 13 bases between them. This CDR3 contains 13 residues. Germline V lookup: CDR1 GTSNPN, CDR2 SVGIG (reference sequence). The CDR3 sequence: CAWRYGARTEAFF. Here the CDR3 DNA reads TGTGCCTGGAGATATGGCGCGAGGACTGAAGCTTTCTTT.

This clone occurred a few times. J is TRBJ1-2 and V is TRBV14; D not resolved. V lost 2 bases and J lost 5, with 9 bases in between. This CDR3 contains 13 residues. Germline loops: CDR1 SGHDN, CDR2 FVKESK. This CDR3 is CASSQTREYGYTF. DNA for the CDR3: TGTGCCAGCAGCCAAACGCGGGAGTATGGCTACACCTTC.

DNA of the CDR3: TGTGCCAGCAGACAGGTTTCGGACATTCAGTACTTC. Translated: CASRQVSDIQYF. The chain has TRBV2 and TRBJ2-4, with D perhaps TRBD1 (5 bases). CDR1 and CDR2 (germline): SNHLY, FYNNEI. This CDR3 has 12 residues. V lost 6 bases and J 8 bases, leaving 11 bases between the germline ends.

The gene calls are TRBV6-1 and TRBJ2-7; 8 positions agree with TRBD2. Trimming at V came to 3 bases and at J to 11 bases, leaving 3 bases not matched to a gene. Germline V gene sequence: CDR1 MNHNS, CDR2 SASEGT. The CDR3 runs to 11 residues. The CDR3 sequence: CASSDFGGEYF. CDR3 nucleotide sequence: TGTGCCAGCAGTGATTTCGGGGGGGAGTACTTC.

This chain joins TRBV11-2 and TRBJ2-1, with 11 bases identical to TRBD2. With 6 bases clipped from V and 0 bases from J, the junction kept 10 bases outside the gene matches. The CDR3 has 18 amino acids. Germline lookup yields CDR1 SGHAT and CDR2 FQNNGV. CDR3 protein: CASRLGLAGDSSYNEQFF. CDR3 in DNA: TGTGCCAGCAGACTTGGACTAGCGGGTGACAGCTCCTACAATGAGCAGTTCTTC.

The chain joins TRBV28 to TRBJ1-1; D call uncertain. This CDR3 has 11 residues. Deletions cut 8 bases from V and 3 bases from J, with 7 bases between. In germline, CDR1 is MDHEN, CDR2 SYDVKM. CDR3 DNA sequence: TGTGCCAGCCACTCGTACACTGAAGCTTTCTTT. Translation gives CASHSYTEAFF.

CDR3 protein: CASRPFGTDSPLHF. As DNA, the CDR3 is TGCGCCAGCAGACCATTCGGGACAGATTCACCCCTCCACTTT. V and J are TRBV5-1 and TRBJ1-6; 7 bases are shared with TRBD1. V lost 5 bases to trimming and J lost 8 bases; unmatched junction nucleotides: 7. The CDR3 runs 14 residues. Germline V gene data show CDR1 as SGHRS and CDR2 as YFSETQ.